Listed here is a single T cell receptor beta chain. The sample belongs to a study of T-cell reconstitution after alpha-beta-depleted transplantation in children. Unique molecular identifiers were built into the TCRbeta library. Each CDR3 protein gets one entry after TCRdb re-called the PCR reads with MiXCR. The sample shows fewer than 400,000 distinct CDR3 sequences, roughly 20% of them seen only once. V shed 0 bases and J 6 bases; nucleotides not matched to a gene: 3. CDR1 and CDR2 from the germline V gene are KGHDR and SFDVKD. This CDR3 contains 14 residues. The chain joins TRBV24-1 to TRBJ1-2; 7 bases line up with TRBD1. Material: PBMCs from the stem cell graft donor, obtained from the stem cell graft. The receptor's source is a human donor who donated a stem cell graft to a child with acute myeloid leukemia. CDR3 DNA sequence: TGTGCCACCAGTGATTTGCGGGGGACAGATGGCTACACCTTC. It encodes CATSDLRGTDGYTF.